This TCR beta chain was obtained from a study of T cell responses to AZD1222 COVID-19 vaccine. The CDR3 extends over 14 amino acids. Trimming took off 6 bases at V and 0 bases at J, with 9 bases between the two ends. From germline, CDR1 is LNHDA and CDR2 SQIVND (reference sequence). The assay was immunoSEQ multiplex PCR, and TCRdb's table has in-frame clones only and misses some. The sample comprises about 140,000 clones, over 85% of which are singletons, and under 6.5% rests with the top ten. To note about this clone: Its antigen is not identified.

Study-level points and caveats: Just five to seven people given AZD1222 tested seropositive at baseline. Donor demographics were predominantly white British with a female majority; clonal diversity may be underestimated.

The receptor was derived from an adult in good health. This rearrangement joins TRBV19 to TRBJ2-1; possibly TRBD1 for D (6 bases). Sequenced here: peripheral blood, sampled on day 0 of AZD1222 vaccination. CDR3 region: CASRPDSSYNEQFF. The CDR3 bases are TGTGCCAGTAGGCCGGACAGCTCCTACAATGAGCAGTTCTTC. The entire variable domain, with the rest obtained from reference TRBV19 and TRBJ2-1, is as follows: DGGITQSPKYLFRKEGQNVTLSCEQNLNHDAMYWYRQDPGQGLRLIYYSQIVNDFQKGDIAEGYSVSREKKESFPLTVTSAQKNPTAFYLCASRPDSSYNEQFFGPGTRLTVL.